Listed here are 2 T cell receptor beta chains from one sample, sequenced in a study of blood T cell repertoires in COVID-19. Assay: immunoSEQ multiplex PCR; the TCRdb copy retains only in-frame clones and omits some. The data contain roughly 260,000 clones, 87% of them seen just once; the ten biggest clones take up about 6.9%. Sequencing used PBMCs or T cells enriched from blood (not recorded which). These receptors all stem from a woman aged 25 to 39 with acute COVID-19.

Here the CDR3 reads CASSQKLQAPYQPQHF. The CDR3 region has the DNA TGTGCCAGCAGCCAAAAATTACAGGCTCCCTATCAGCCCCAGCATTTT. The V gene is TRBV7-8, the J gene TRBJ1-5; D might be TRBD1 (5 bases). In germline, CDR1 is SGHVS, CDR2 FQNEAQ. The CDR3 sequence is 16 residues long. V shed 5 bases and J shed 5 bases, with 19 bases lying between them.

The DNA of the CDR3 is TGTGCCAGCAGGCTTAGCGGGGGGCAAGAGACCCAGTACTTC. Its translation: CASRLSGGQETQYF. V gene TRBV2 combines with J gene TRBJ2-5, with 10 positions matching TRBD2. This CDR3 has 14 amino acids. V shed 6 bases, J shed 2 bases, and the junction held 3 bases outside the gene matches. Per germline, CDR1 SNHLY and CDR2 FYNNEI.